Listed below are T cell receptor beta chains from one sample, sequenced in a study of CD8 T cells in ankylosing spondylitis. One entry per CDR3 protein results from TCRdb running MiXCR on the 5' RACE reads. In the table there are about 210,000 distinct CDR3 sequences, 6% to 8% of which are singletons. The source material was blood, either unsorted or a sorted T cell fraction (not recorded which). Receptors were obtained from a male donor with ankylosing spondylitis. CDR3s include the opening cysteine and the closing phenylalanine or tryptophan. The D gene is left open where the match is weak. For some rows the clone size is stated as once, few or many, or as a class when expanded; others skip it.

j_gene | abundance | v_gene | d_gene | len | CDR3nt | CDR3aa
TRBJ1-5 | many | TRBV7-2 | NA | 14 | TGTGCCAGCAGTTTCGGAGGGCGTGATCAGCCCCAGCATTTT | CASSFGGRDQPQHF
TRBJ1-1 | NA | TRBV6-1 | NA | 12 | TGTGCCAGCACTAGACGGCCGTATGAAGCTTTCTTT | CASTRRPYEAFF
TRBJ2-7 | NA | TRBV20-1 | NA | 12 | TGCAGTGCTCCTGGTCTCACCTACGAGCAGTACTTC | CSAPGLTYEQYF
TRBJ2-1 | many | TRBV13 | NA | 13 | TGTGCCGGAGGGACCAACTCCTACAATGAGCAGTTCTTC | CAGGTNSYNEQFF
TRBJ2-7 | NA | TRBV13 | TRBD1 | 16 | TGTGCCAGCAGCTTAGGCCTAGGGACAGGGCACCACGAGCAGTACTTC | CASSLGLGTGHHEQYF
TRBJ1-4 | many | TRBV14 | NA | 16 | TGTGCCAGCAGCCAAGACCGGTTGGGGGAACGCGAAAAACTGTTTTTT | CASSQDRLGEREKLFF
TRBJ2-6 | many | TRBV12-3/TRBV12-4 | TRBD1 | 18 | TGTGCCAGCAGTCTCAGACAGGGAAGATTAACTGGGGCCAACGTCCTGACTTTC | CASSLRQGRLTGANVLTF
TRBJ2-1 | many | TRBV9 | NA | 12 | TGTGCCAGTGGGGTGGGGGCCAATGAGCAGTTCTTC | CASGVGANEQFF
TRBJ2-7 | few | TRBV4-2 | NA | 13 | TGTGCCAGCAGCCAAAGACCCCTCGGGGAGCAGTACTTC | CASSQRPLGEQYF
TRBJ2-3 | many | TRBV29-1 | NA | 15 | TGCAGCGTTGAACCCCCGCTAGCCGCCACAGATACGCAGTATTTT | CSVEPPLAATDTQYF
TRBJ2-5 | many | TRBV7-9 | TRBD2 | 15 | TGTGCCAGCAGCCTTAGACTAGCAGAACAAGAGACCCAGTACTTC | CASSLRLAEQETQYF
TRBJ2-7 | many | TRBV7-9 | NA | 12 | TGTGCCAGCGGGCAGGACAGCTACGAGCAGTACTTC | CASGQDSYEQYF
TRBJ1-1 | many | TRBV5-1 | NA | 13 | TGCGCCAGCAGCTTGGAGCTATACACTGAAGCTTTCTTT | CASSLELYTEAFF
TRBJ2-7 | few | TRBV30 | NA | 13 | TGTGCCTGCCAAGGACTCGGGTCCTACGAGCAGTACTTC | CACQGLGSYEQYF
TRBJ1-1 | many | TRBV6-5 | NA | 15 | TGTGCCAGCAGTTCTTACGACAGTGTATCCACTGAAGCTTTCTTT | CASSSYDSVSTEAFF
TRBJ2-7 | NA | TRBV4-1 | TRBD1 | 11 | TGCGCCAGCAGGACAGGGAACGAGCAGTACTTC | CASRTGNEQYF
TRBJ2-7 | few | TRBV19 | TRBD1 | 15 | TGTGCCAGTAGTCCGACCGGGACAGGGAACTACGAGCAGTACTTC | CASSPTGTGNYEQYF
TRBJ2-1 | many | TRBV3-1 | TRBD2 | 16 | TGTGCCAGCAGCCAAGTTAGGAGCGGGGTAGACAATGAGCAGTTCTTC | CASSQVRSGVDNEQFF
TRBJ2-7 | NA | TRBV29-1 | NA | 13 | TGCAGCGCCCAGGCGAACAGGGCGGACGAGCAGTACTTC | CSAQANRADEQYF
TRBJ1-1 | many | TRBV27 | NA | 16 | TGTGCCAGCAGTCGCGAATCGACAGATATGAACACTGAAGCTTTCTTT | CASSRESTDMNTEAFF
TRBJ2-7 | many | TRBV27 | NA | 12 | TGTGCCAGCAGTCCCAACAGGGACGAGCAGTACTTC | CASSPNRDEQYF
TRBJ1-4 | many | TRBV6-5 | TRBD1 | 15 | TGTGCCAGCAGTTACTCAAGGGGGCAGAAAGAAAAACTGTTTTTT | CASSYSRGQKEKLFF
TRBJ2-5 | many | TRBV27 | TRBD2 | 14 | TGTGCCAGCAGTTATAGCGGGAGTCTCCAGACCCAGTACTTC | CASSYSGSLQTQYF
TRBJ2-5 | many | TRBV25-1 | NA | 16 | TGTGCCAGCAGTGATTCTAGTAGCGACCCTAAAGAGACCCAGTACTTC | CASSDSSSDPKETQYF
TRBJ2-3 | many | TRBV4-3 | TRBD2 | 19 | TGCGCCAGCAGCCAAGACCTTGCGGGAGGGCTCCATTACACAGATACGCAGTATTTT | CASSQDLAGGLHYTDTQYF
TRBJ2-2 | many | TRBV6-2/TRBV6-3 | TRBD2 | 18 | TGTGCCAGCAGTTACTCGGCTAGCGGGGGGCACAGCACCGGGGAGCTGTTTTTT | CASSYSASGGHSTGELFF
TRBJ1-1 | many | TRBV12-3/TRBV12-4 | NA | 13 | TGTGCCAGCAGTACAGGGAGGTGGACTGAAGCTTTCTTT | CASSTGRWTEAFF
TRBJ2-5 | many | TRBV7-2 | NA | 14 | TGTGCCAGCAGCGGGGAGTATCGGGAAGAGACCCAGTACTTC | CASSGEYREETQYF
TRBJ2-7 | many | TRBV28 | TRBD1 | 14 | TGTGCCAGCAGCACCGGGACAGGGCCCTACGAGCAGTACTTC | CASSTGTGPYEQYF